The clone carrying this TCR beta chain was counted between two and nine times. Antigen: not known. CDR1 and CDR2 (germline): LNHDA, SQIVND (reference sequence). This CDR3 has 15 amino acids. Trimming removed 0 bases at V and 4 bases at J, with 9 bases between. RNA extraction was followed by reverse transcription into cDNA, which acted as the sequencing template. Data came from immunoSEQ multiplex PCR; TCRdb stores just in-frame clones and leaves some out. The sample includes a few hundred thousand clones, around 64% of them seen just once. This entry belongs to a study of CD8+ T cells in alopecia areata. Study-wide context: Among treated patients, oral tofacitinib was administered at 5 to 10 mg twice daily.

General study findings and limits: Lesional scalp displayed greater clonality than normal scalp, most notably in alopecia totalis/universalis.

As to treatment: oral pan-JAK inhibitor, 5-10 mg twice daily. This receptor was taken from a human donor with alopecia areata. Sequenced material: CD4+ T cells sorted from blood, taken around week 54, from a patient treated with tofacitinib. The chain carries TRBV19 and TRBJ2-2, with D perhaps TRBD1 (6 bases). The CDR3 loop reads CASSIERTATGELFF. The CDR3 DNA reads TGTGCCAGTAGTATAGAGCGGACAGCCACCGGGGAGCTGTTTTTT.